Following are 4 T cell receptor beta chains from one sample sequenced in a study of vaccination effects on CD4 cells after COVID-19. Viral peptide pool expansion of antigen-specific CD4+ T cells preceded sequencing in the ViraFEST assay. The authors isolated CD4+ T cells after about 10 days of culture. No vaccinee had earlier SARS-CoV-2 infection, and nucleocapsid antibodies were negative. Produced via immunoSEQ multiplex PCR; TCRdb's table is partial and in-frame only. Among tens of thousands of clones listed, around 80% were seen once. These receptors' targets are unknown. The starting material was CD4+ T cells from PBMCs cultured with SARS-CoV-2 spike peptides, obtained before COVID-19 vaccination. The receptors derive from a human donor who received a COVID-19 vaccine.

The chain uses TRBV2 and TRBJ1-2; no firm D call. There are 14 residues in the CDR3. Germline V gene lookup returns CDR1 SNHLY and CDR2 FYNNEI. V lost 0 bases and J 8 bases, leaving 13 bases between the germline ends. The CDR3 nucleotides are TGTGCCAGCAGTGAAGCGCGGTCAGGAGTAGGCTACACCTTC. Protein sequence: CASSEARSGVGYTF.

This clone was detected only once. V gene TRBV30 combines with J gene TRBJ2-7, with 10 bases fitting TRBD1. Germline CDR1 GTSNPN, CDR2 SVGIG (reference sequence). The CDR3 is 16 amino acids. V gave up 0 bases and J gave up 1 base; unmatched junction bases: 6. In DNA, the CDR3 is TGTGCCTGGAGTGTTTCGGGACAGGGGACTTCCTACGAGCAGTACGTC. It is translated as CAWSVSGQGTSYEQYV.

This clone was seen only a few times. The genes are TRBV19 and TRBJ1-5; D is undetermined. Deletions cut 7 bases from V and 0 bases from J, with 16 bases between. Germline V gene data show CDR1 as LNHDA and CDR2 as SQIVND (reference sequence). The CDR3 length is 16 residues. The CDR3 spells CASKTDTTYSNQPQHF. DNA of the CDR3: TGTGCCAGTAAAACCGACACCACCTATAGCAATCAGCCCCAGCATTTT.

This chain links TRBV6-5 with TRBJ2-6; D is perhaps TRBD1 (6 bases). Germline V gene data show CDR1 as MNHEY and CDR2 as SVGAGI. Trimming removed 6 bases at V and 2 bases at J, with 11 bases between. The CDR3 runs to 15 residues. For the CDR3, the DNA is TGTGCCAGCAGCAGACAGGTCCCTGGGGCCAACGTCCTGACTTTC. It translates to CASSRQVPGANVLTF.